One and the same sample provided the 16 T cell receptor beta chains below, sequenced in a study of shared clonotypes between healthy human individuals. The protocol was immunoSEQ multiplex PCR, while the TCRdb copy is restricted to in-frame clones and leaves out a portion. The data show some 1.5 million clones, roughly 96% seen once. Material for sequencing was naive CD4+ T cells sorted from blood. Subset given: CD45RA+ positively selected. The receptors originated from a man between 25 and 39 years old in good health.

In DNA form, the CDR3 reads TGCGCCAGCAGCTTGGCCGGTGGGAGTGAGGACGAGCAGTACTTC. Encoded protein: CASSLAGGSEDEQYF. This chain uses TRBV5-1 with TRBJ2-7, with D maybe TRBD2 (5 bases). CDR1 is SGHRS and CDR2 is YFSETQ in the germline V gene. V was clipped by 0 bases and J by 5 bases, with 15 bases between them. CDR3 length: 15 residues.

The chain recombines TRBV4-3 with TRBJ1-4, with a tentative D call TRBD1 (6 bases). Between the trimmed V and J ends, which lost 4 bases and 2 bases, there was a span of 14 bases. The CDR3 consists of 16 residues. Germline CDR1 reads LGHNA; CDR2 reads YSLEER. CDR3 loop: CASSPGHGRTNEKLFF. The CDR3 DNA follows: TGCGCCAGCAGCCCGGGACACGGGCGGACTAATGAAAAACTGTTTTTT.

This chain links TRBV28 with TRBJ2-5; 7 bases line up with TRBD1. CDR3 size: 15 residues. The ends lost 2 bases at V and 3 bases at J; junction bases unmatched: 6. Germline-derived CDR1 and CDR2 are MDHEN and SYDVKM. The DNA of the CDR3 is TGTGCCAGCAGTTTAGGGACAGCCTTAAAAGAGACCCAGTACTTC. Amino acid sequence: CASSLGTALKETQYF.

The chain employs TRBV6-5 and TRBJ2-7; possible D gene TRBD2, 5 bases. V was cut by 10 bases and J by 3 bases, with 10 bases left in between. The CDR3 sequence is 11 residues long. The germline V gene encodes CDR1 MNHEY and CDR2 SVGAGI. For the CDR3, the DNA is TGTGCCACAGCTCGGGACTACGAGCAGTACTTC. It yields the protein CATARDYEQYF.

V and J are TRBV5-6 and TRBJ2-2; D gene uncertain. CDR1 is SGHDT, CDR2 YYEEEE, per germline. Trimming removed 7 bases at V and 7 bases at J, with 8 bases between. The CDR3 is 11 residues long. The CDR3 DNA is TGTGCCAGCCAGCATAGCGGGGAGCTGTTTTTT. It encodes CASQHSGELFF.

A word on this clone: The sample carries other DNA sequences with the same CDR3. This chain uses TRBV18 with TRBJ2-3, with unresolved D. Germline-derived CDR1 and CDR2 are KGHSH and LQKENI. The CDR3 has 13 amino acids. Trimming removed 4 bases from V and 3 bases from J, with 8 bases in between. The CDR3 sequence is CASSLSRTDTQYF. The CDR3 coding sequence is TGTGCCAGCTCACTATCCAGGACAGATACGCAGTATTTT.

The chain links TRBV2 to TRBJ2-1, with a weak D call TRBD2 (7 bases). The CDR3 covers 15 residues. Germline CDR1 is SNHLY and CDR2 is FYNNEI. V dropped 4 bases and J dropped 4 bases, with 14 bases sitting between them. The CDR3 region is CASSVGGGGYNEQFF. CDR3 coding DNA: TGTGCCAGCAGTGTTGGGGGAGGGGGTTACAATGAGCAGTTCTTC.

The chain has TRBV18 and TRBJ1-1; D is possibly TRBD1 (6 bases). The CDR3 covers 14 residues. Germline CDR1 KGHSH, CDR2 LQKENI. V gave up 8 bases and J gave up 4 bases, with 17 bases separating them. This CDR3 is CASDSGVKSTEAFF. The CDR3 DNA is TGTGCCAGCGACTCAGGGGTTAAGAGCACTGAAGCTTTCTTT.

CDR3 bases: TGCGCCAGCAGCTCCGCGGCGACGGGAAATGAGCAGTTCTTC. Protein product: CASSSAATGNEQFF. The chain combines TRBV5-1 with TRBJ2-1; a weak D match, TRBD2 (5 bases). V dropped 3 bases and J dropped 7 bases, with 14 bases sitting between them. The CDR3 is 14 residues long. Looked up from germline, CDR1 is SGHRS and CDR2 is YFSETQ.

The chain links TRBV28 to TRBJ2-1; unclear D gene. Germline assignment: CDR1 MDHEN and CDR2 SYDVKM. The V gene lost 3 bases and the J gene lost 7 bases, with 13 bases spanning the gap. The CDR3 has 14 amino acids. The CDR3 DNA reads as TGTGCCAGCAGTTTCTATTCCGTCGCTAATGAGCAGTTCTTC. Protein sequence: CASSFYSVANEQFF.

The chain employs TRBV10-2 and TRBJ1-2; D remains ambiguous. CDR1 is WSHSY, CDR2 SAAADI, per germline. V dropped 6 bases and J dropped 1 base, with 9 bases sitting between them. CDR3 length equals 13 residues. The DNA for the CDR3 is TGCGCCAGCAGCGGACTCGTTAACTATGGCTACACCTTC. This translates into CASSGLVNYGYTF.

This chain joins TRBV5-1 and TRBJ2-7, with 9 positions matching TRBD1. The V gene's germline CDR1 is SGHRS and CDR2 YFSETQ. The trim removed 0 bases at V and 3 bases at J, leaving 1 base unmatched. CDR3 length: 14 residues. The CDR3 loop reads CASSLETGGYEQYF. CDR3 sequence (DNA): TGCGCCAGCAGCTTGGAGACAGGGGGCTACGAGCAGTACTTC.

The chain recombines TRBV5-6 with TRBJ2-3; D possibly corresponds to TRBD1 (6 bases). Per germline, CDR1 SGHDT and CDR2 YYEEEE. This CDR3 is 17 amino acids long. V lost 1 base to trimming and J lost 2 bases, with 17 bases between them. CDR3 in amino acids: CASSLRGHRYSTDTQYF. The CDR3 DNA reads TGTGCCAGCAGCTTGAGGGGACACCGATACTCCACAGATACGCAGTATTTT.

This sequence joins TRBV19 and TRBJ2-5, with D perhaps TRBD2 (6 bases). Germline CDR1 LNHDA, CDR2 SQIVND (reference sequence). V was clipped by 3 bases and J by 6 bases, with 8 bases between them. The CDR3 is made up of 12 amino acids. The CDR3 loop reads CASSIGRQTQYF. The DNA of the CDR3 is TGTGCCAGTAGTATCGGGAGACAGACCCAGTACTTC. Filled out from reference TRBV19 and TRBJ2-5, the complete variable domain reads DGGITQSPKYLFRKEGQNVTLSCEQNLNHDAMYWYRQDPGQGLRLIYYSQIVNDFQKGDIAEGYSVSREKKESFPLTVTSAQKNPTAFYLCASSIGRQTQYFGPGTRLLVL.

The rearrangement joins TRBV19 to TRBJ2-3; TRBD2 aligns across 8 bases. CDR3 length: 18 residues. Trimming cost V 4 bases and J 0 bases; bases outside gene matches: 12. Germline CDR1 is LNHDA and CDR2 is SQIVND (reference sequence). Here the CDR3 DNA reads TGTGCCAGTAGTACACCCATGATAGCGGGACCTAGCACAGATACGCAGTATTTT. Encoded protein: CASSTPMIAGPSTDTQYF.

The CDR3 DNA reads TGTGCCAGCAGCCCCCTCCGGCTAGCGGGAGGTGGGACCCAGTACTTC. Protein: CASSPLRLAGGGTQYF. This rearrangement joins TRBV11-2 to TRBJ2-5; 11 bases agree with TRBD2. This CDR3 spans 16 amino acids. The ends lost 5 bases at V and 7 bases at J; junction bases unmatched: 12. The V gene's germline CDR1 is SGHAT and CDR2 FQNNGV.